Listed here are 17 T cell receptor beta chains from one sample, sequenced in a study of OX40 agonist ivuxolimab in advanced cancers. Using immunoSEQ multiplex PCR, the repertoire was profiled, and TCRdb retains in-frame clones only, with some absent. The table records 65,000 to 95,000 clones, 88% of them present only once. The sample consisted of CD4+ or CD8+ T cells sorted from blood, taken in a trial of the OX40 agonist ivuxolimab. These receptors all come from an adult with an advanced solid tumor such as melanoma, head and neck, liver or kidney cancer.

The chain carries TRBV9 and TRBJ1-5; D remains ambiguous. Looked up from germline, CDR1 is SGDLS and CDR2 is YYNGEE. Trimming took off 3 bases at V and 7 bases at J, with 11 bases between the two ends. This CDR3 region has 13 residues. This CDR3 is CASSDGPGQPQHF. In DNA form, the CDR3 reads TGTGCCAGCAGCGACGGCCCCGGCCAGCCCCAGCATTTT. The variable domain in full, with the rest retrieved from reference TRBV9 and TRBJ1-5, is DSGVTQTPKHLITATGQRVTLRCSPRSGDLSVYWYQQSLDQGLQFLIQYYNGEERAKGNILERFSAQQFPDLHSELNLSSLELGDSALYFCASSDGPGQPQHFGDGTRLSIL.

There are a few counts of this clone. The V call is TRBV29-1, the J call TRBJ2-5; either TRBD1 or TRBD2 may supply D (5 bases each). V lost 5 bases to trimming and J lost 7 bases, with 17 bases between them. Germline CDR1 reads SQVTM; CDR2 reads ANQGSEA. This CDR3 is 13 amino acids long. In DNA, the CDR3 is TGCAGCGTTCAGGGACCACCTTCCGGGACCCAGTACTTC. Amino acid sequence: CSVQGPPSGTQYF.

V usage is TRBV5-4 and J usage is TRBJ2-1; the D gene is possibly TRBD2 (5 bases). This CDR3 is built from 14 residues. The germline gives CDR1 SGHNT, CDR2 YYREEE (reference sequence). The V gene lost 4 bases and the J gene lost 7 bases, with 15 bases spanning the gap. The CDR3 DNA reads TGTGCCAGCAGCCCCCCGGAGCGGCCTAATGAGCAGTTCTTC. This translates into CASSPPERPNEQFF.

This clone occurred a few times. This sequence joins TRBV7-3 and TRBJ2-2, with D possibly TRBD1 on 6 matching bases. Germline lookup yields CDR1 SGHTA and CDR2 FQGTGA. This CDR3 contains 16 residues. The V gene lost 4 bases and the J gene lost 1 base, with 13 bases spanning the gap. CDR3 nucleotide sequence: TGTGCCAGCAGCTCGCCCGGGACACTGAACACCGGGGAGCTGTTTTTT. Translating it yields CASSSPGTLNTGELFF.

The table lists this clone with a count of one. V gene TRBV11-2 combines with J gene TRBJ2-1; no definite D call. Germline assignment: CDR1 SGHAT and CDR2 FQNNGV. V was pared by 10 bases and J by 0 bases, with 16 bases between. The CDR3 loop spans 15 amino acids. The CDR3: CATRRDVGSYNEQFF. The CDR3 DNA is TGTGCCACCCGACGAGACGTAGGCTCCTACAATGAGCAGTTCTTC.

This chain connects TRBV19 to TRBJ1-1; tentative D call: TRBD1 (6 bases). With 9 bases removed from V and 1 base from J, the gap between germline ends came to 15 bases. The CDR3 is 14 amino acids. Germline assignment: CDR1 LNHDA and CDR2 SQIVND (reference sequence). The CDR3 loop reads CASNSGTQNTEAFF. CDR3 nucleotides: TGTGCCAGCAACTCCGGGACACAGAACACTGAAGCTTTCTTT.

This chain links TRBV27 with TRBJ2-7, with 8 bases that match TRBD1. CDR1 and CDR2 from the germline V gene are MNHEY and SMNVEV (reference sequence). The CDR3 is 14 amino acids. J gave up 1 base and V 6 bases, and 5 bases lay outside the gene matches. The chain's CDR3 is CASSRDRRSYEQYF. The CDR3, as DNA: TGTGCCAGCAGCCGGGACAGGAGATCCTACGAGCAGTACTTC.

This clone came up a few times. The genes are TRBV2 and TRBJ2-2, with no clear D. In germline, CDR1 is SNHLY, CDR2 FYNNEI. The CDR3 contains 11 residues. The V end was cut by 6 bases, the J end by 3 bases, with 2 bases between. The DNA of the CDR3 is TGTGCCAGCAGATACACCGGGGAGCTGTTTTTT. It encodes CASRYTGELFF.

The V gene is TRBV7-2, the J gene TRBJ2-7; 10 bases are a match to TRBD1. The CDR3 is 14 residues long. Germline loops: CDR1 SGHTA, CDR2 FQGNSA. The ends lost 4 bases at V and 1 base at J; junction bases unmatched: 1. CDR3 DNA: TGTGCCAGCAGCTCGGGACAGGGGTCCTACGAGCAGTACTTC. It is translated as CASSSGQGSYEQYF.

The chain carries TRBV6-1 and TRBJ1-5; 8 positions agree with TRBD1. V dropped 1 base and J dropped 6; count of bases not matched to a gene: 2. The CDR3 contains 14 residues. The germline CDR1 and CDR2 sequences are MNHNS and SASEGT. CDR3 DNA: TGTGCCAGCAGTGAAGGCAGGGGGCCTCAGCCCCAGCATTTT. Its protein is CASSEGRGPQPQHF.

The J gene is TRBJ1-5, the V gene TRBV10-3; unclear D gene. The germline V gene encodes CDR1 ENHRY and CDR2 SYGVKD. Trimming removed 4 bases from V and 6 bases from J, with 13 bases in between. The CDR3 length is 14 residues. The CDR3 reads CAISAAASSQPQHF. CDR3 nucleotides: TGTGCCATCAGTGCGGCGGCCTCGAGTCAGCCCCAGCATTTT.

V is TRBV29-1 and J is TRBJ1-2; D is possibly TRBD1 (6 bases). CDR3 length equals 14 residues. The V gene's germline CDR1 is SQVTM and CDR2 ANQGSEA. Trimming removed 3 bases from V and 7 bases from J, with 18 bases in between. The CDR3, as DNA: TGCAGCGTTGATGTAGGGACACCCGTTGGTGGCTACACCTTC. This encodes CSVDVGTPVGGYTF.

The chain employs TRBV7-3 and TRBJ2-1; 9 bases match TRBD2. The CDR3 spans 22 residues. V was pared by 6 bases and J by 0 bases, with 24 bases of the junction left unmatched. Germline CDR1 reads SGHTA; CDR2 reads FQGTGA. The CDR3 region has the DNA TGTGCCAGCAGATTCCCCGGGCAAAATGAGCGGGAGGACTCCAGCTCCTACAATGAGCAGTTCTTC. Protein sequence: CASRFPGQNEREDSSSYNEQFF.

This chain joins TRBV19 and TRBJ1-1; 9 positions agree with TRBD1. J was trimmed by 4 bases and V by 6 bases; bases with no gene match: 3. The germline CDR1 and CDR2 sequences are LNHDA and SQIVND (reference sequence). The CDR3 contains 13 residues. The CDR3 bases are TGTGCCAGTAGGTTGACAGGGGGCACTGAAGCTTTCTTT. This sequence encodes CASRLTGGTEAFF.

The chain employs TRBV19 and TRBJ2-5, with TRBD1 matching 8 bases. There are 17 residues in the CDR3. The V segment lost 4 bases and the J segment 6 bases; nucleotides outside the gene matches: 16. Germline values: CDR1 LNHDA, CDR2 SQIVND (reference sequence). The CDR3 protein is CASSNYGQGAILQTQYF. The CDR3 DNA reads TGTGCCAGTAGTAATTATGGGCAGGGGGCGATTTTGCAGACCCAGTACTTC.

The V call is TRBV5-1, the J call TRBJ2-7; D remains unclear. Germline lookup yields CDR1 SGHRS and CDR2 YFSETQ. With 1 base removed from V and 0 bases from J, the gap between germline ends came to 14 bases. CDR3 length: 16 amino acids. CDR3 in DNA: TGCGCCAGCAGCTTGAATGTGTTGGGGAACTCCTACGAGCAGTACTTC. It codes for CASSLNVLGNSYEQYF. Full variable domain (outside the CDR3, taken from reference TRBV5-1 and TRBJ2-7): KAGVTQTPRYLIKTRGQQVTLSCSPISGHRSVSWYQQTPGQGLQFLFEYFSETQRNKGNFPGRFSGRQFSNSRSEMNVSTLELGDSALYLCASSLNVLGNSYEQYFGPGTRLTVT.

This clone was seen once. V is TRBV5-1 and J is TRBJ2-7, with 9 positions matching TRBD1. Germline V gene lookup returns CDR1 SGHRS and CDR2 YFSETQ. The CDR3 runs to 15 residues. The trim removed 4 bases at V and 3 bases at J, leaving 8 bases unmatched. The CDR3 loop is CASSHPTGGLYEQYF. For the CDR3, the DNA is TGCGCCAGCAGCCACCCAACAGGGGGCCTCTACGAGCAGTACTTC.